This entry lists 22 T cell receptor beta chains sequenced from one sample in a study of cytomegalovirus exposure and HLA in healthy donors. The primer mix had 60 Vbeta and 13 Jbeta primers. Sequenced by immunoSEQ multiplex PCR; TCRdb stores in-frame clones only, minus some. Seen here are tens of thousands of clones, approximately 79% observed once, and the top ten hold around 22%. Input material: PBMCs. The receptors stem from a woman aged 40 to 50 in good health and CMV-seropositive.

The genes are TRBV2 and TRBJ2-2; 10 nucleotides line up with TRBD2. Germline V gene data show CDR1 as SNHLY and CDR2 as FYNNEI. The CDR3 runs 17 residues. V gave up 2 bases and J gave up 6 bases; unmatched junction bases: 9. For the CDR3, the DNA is TGTGCCAGCAGTGAAACTAGCGGGATTCTTAGAGCCGGGGAGCTGTTTTTT. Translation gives CASSETSGILRAGELFF.

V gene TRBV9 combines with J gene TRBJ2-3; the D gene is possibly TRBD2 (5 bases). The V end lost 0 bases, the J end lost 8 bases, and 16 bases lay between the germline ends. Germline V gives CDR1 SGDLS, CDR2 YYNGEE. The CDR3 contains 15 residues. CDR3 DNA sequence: TGTGCCAGCAGCGTAGAGGACTTCACCCCTCCTACGCAGTATTTT. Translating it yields CASSVEDFTPPTQYF. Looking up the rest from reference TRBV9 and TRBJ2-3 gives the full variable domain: DSGVTQTPKHLITATGQRVTLRCSPRSGDLSVYWYQQSLDQGLQFLIQYYNGEERAKGNILERFSAQQFPDLHSELNLSSLELGDSALYFCASSVEDFTPPTQYFGPGTRLTVL.

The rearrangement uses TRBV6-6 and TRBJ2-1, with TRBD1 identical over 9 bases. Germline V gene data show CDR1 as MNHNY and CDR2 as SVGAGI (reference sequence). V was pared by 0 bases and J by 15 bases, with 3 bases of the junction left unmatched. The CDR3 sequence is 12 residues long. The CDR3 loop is CASSYSDRGRFF. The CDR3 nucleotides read TGTGCCAGCAGTTACTCGGACAGGGGCAGGTTCTTC.

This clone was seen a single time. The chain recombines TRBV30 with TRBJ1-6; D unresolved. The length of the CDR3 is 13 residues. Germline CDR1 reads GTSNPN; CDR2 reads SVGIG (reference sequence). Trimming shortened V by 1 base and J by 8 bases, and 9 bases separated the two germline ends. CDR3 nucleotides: TGTGCCTGGAGTGCGTCGCGGGATTCACCCCTCCACTTT. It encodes CAWSASRDSPLHF. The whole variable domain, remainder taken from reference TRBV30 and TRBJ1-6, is SQTIHQWPATLVQPVGSPLSLECTVEGTSNPNLYWYRQAAGRGLQLLFYSVGIGQISSEVPQNLSASRPQDRQFILSSKKLLLSDSGFYLCAWSASRDSPLHFGNGTRLTVT.

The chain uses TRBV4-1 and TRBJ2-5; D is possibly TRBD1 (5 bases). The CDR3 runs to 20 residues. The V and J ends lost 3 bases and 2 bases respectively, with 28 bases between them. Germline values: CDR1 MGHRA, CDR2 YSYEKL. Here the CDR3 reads CASSHKSPPSRVGHQETQYF. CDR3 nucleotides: TGCGCCAGCAGCCATAAAAGCCCACCGTCCAGGGTAGGCCATCAAGAGACCCAGTACTTC.

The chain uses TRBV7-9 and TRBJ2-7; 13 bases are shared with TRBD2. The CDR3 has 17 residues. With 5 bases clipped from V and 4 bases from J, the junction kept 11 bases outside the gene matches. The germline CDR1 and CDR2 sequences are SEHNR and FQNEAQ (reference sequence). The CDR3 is CASSPTSGRAALYEQYF. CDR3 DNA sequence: TGTGCCAGCAGCCCCACTAGCGGGAGGGCCGCGTTGTACGAGCAGTACTTC.

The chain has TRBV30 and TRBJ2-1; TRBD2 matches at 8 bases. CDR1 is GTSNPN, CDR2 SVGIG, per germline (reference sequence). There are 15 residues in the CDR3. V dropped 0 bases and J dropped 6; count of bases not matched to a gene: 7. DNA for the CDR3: TGTGCCTGGAGTGTTCGGGGGGCGGGAGGCAATGAGCAGTTCTTC. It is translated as CAWSVRGAGGNEQFF.

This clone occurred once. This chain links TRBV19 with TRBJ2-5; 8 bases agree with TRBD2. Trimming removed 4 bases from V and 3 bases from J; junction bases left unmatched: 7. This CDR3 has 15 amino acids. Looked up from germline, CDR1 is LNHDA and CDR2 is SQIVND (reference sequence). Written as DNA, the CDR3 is TGTGCCAGTAGTACCCTCGGGGGGGCGAAAGAGACCCAGTACTTC. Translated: CASSTLGGAKETQYF. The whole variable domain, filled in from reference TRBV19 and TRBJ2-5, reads DGGITQSPKYLFRKEGQNVTLSCEQNLNHDAMYWYRQDPGQGLRLIYYSQIVNDFQKGDIAEGYSVSREKKESFPLTVTSAQKNPTAFYLCASSTLGGAKETQYFGPGTRLLVL.

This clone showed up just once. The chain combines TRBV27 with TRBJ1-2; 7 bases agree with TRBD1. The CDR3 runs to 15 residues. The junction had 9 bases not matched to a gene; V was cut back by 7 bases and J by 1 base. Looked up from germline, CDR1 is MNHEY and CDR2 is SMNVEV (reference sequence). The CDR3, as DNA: TGTGCCAGCAACCGACAGGGATCCCTTAACTATGGCTACACCTTC. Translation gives CASNRQGSLNYGYTF.

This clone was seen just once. The CDR3 DNA reads TGCAGCGTCTTTGGGACAGGCGGCTCCTACAATGAGCAGTTCTTC. Translation gives CSVFGTGGSYNEQFF. The chain joins TRBV29-1 to TRBJ2-1, with 8 bases identical to TRBD1. The germline V gene encodes CDR1 SQVTM and CDR2 ANQGSEA. The trim removed 6 bases at V and 0 bases at J, leaving 7 bases unmatched. The CDR3 has 15 amino acids.

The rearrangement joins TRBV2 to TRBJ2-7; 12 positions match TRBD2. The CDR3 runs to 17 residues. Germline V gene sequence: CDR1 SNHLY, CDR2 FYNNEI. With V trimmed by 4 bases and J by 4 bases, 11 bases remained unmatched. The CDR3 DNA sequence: TGTGCCAGCAGTGCCATCTCTCTAGCGGGAGGGGTTTACGAGCAGTACTTC. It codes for CASSAISLAGGVYEQYF.

The DNA of the CDR3 is TGTGCCAGCAGAGACGGCGGGAGCTCCTACGAGCAGTACTTC. It translates to CASRDGGSSYEQYF. The chain joins TRBV6-1 to TRBJ2-7; 7 positions match TRBD2. The CDR3 is 14 amino acids. CDR1 MNHNS and CDR2 SASEGT come from the germline V gene. The trim removed 6 bases at V and 0 bases at J, leaving 5 bases unmatched.

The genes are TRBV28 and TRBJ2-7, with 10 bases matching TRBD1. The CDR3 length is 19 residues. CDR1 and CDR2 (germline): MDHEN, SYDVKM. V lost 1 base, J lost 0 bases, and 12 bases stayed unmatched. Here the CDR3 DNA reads TGTGCCAGCAGTTTATTTCTGGACAGGGGGAATGGGAGCTCCTACGAGCAGTACTTC. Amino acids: CASSLFLDRGNGSSYEQYF.

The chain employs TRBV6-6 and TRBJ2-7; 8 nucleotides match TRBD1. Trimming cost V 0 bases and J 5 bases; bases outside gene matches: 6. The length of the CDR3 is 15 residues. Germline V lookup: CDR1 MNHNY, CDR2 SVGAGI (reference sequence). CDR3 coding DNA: TGTGCCAGCAGTTACTCGAGCCAGGGGGCCCACGAGCAGTACTTC. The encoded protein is CASSYSSQGAHEQYF.

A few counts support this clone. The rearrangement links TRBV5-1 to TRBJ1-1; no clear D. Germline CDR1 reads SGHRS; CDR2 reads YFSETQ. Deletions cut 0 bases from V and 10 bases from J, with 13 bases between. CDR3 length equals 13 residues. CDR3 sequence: CASSLGAGRGAFF. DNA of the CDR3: TGCGCCAGCAGCTTGGGGGCTGGGCGTGGAGCTTTCTTT.

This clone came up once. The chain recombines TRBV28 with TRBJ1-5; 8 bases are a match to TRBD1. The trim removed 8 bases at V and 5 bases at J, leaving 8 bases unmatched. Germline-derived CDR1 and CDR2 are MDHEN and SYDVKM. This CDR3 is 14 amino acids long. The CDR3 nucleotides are TGTGCCAGCCAATCCCCAGGGGGCGATCAGCCCCAGCATTTT. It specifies CASQSPGGDQPQHF.

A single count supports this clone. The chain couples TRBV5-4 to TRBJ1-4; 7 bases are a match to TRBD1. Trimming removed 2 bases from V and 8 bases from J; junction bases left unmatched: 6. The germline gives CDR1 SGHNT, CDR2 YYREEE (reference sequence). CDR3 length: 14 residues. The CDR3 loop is CASSFTGVGEKLFF. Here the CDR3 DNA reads TGTGCCAGCAGCTTCACAGGGGTCGGCGAAAAACTGTTTTTT.

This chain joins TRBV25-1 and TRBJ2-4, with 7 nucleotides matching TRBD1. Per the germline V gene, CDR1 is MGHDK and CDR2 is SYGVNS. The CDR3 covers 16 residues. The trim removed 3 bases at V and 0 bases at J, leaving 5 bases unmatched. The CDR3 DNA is TGTGCCAGCAGTGACCCGACAGGGCTAGCCAAAAACATTCAGTACTTC. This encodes CASSDPTGLAKNIQYF.

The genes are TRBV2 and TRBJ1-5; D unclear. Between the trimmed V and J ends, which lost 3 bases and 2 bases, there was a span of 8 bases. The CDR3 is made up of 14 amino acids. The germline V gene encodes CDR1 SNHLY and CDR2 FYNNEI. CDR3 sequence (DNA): TGTGCCAGCAGTGACACGAGCGGCAATCAGCCCCAGCATTTT. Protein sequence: CASSDTSGNQPQHF.

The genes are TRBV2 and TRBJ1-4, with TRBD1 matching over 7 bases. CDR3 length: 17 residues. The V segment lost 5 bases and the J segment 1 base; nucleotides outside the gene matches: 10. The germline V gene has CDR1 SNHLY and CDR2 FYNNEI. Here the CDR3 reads CASSQTGTVRTNEKLFF. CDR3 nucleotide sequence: TGTGCCAGCAGTCAGACCGGGACAGTTAGAACTAATGAAAAACTGTTTTTT.

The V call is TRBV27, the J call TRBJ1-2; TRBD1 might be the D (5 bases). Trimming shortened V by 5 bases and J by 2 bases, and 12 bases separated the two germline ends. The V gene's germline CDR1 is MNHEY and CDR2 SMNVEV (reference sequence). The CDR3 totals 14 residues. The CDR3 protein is CASSPGGNNYGYTF. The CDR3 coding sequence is TGTGCCAGCAGTCCCGGGGGGAACAACTATGGCTACACCTTC.

The CDR3 sequence: CASRPGLAGSYEQYF. The DNA of the CDR3 is TGTGCCAGCAGACCGGGACTAGCGGGATCCTACGAGCAGTACTTC. The J gene is TRBJ2-7, the V gene TRBV7-9; 13 bases line up with TRBD2. The V and J ends lost 6 bases and 1 base, in that order; junction bases with no gene match: 3. CDR3 length: 15 residues. CDR1 SEHNR and CDR2 FQNEAQ come from the germline V gene (reference sequence).